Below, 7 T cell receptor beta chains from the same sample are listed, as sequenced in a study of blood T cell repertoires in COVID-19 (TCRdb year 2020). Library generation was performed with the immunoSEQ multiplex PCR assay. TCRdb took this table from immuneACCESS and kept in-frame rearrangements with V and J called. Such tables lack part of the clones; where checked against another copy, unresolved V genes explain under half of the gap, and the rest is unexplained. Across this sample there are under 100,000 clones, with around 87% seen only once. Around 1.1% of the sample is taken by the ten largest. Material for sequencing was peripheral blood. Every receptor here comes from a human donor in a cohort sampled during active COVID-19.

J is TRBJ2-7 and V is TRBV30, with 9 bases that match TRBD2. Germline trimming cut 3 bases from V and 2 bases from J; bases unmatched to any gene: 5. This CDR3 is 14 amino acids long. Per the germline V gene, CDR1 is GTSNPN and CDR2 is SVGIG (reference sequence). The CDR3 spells CAWRGGGRAYEQYF. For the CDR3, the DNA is TGTGCCTGGAGGGGCGGCGGGAGGGCCTACGAGCAGTACTTC.

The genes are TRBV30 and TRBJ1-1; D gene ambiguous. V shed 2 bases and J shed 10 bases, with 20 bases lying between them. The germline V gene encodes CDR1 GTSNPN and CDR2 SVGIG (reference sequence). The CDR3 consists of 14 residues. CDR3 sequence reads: CAWSTPGRRWRAFF. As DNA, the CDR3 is TGTGCCTGGAGTACTCCTGGGAGGAGGTGGAGAGCTTTCTTT. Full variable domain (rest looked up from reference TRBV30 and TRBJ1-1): SQTIHQWPATLVQPVGSPLSLECTVEGTSNPNLYWYRQAAGRGLQLLFYSVGIGQISSEVPQNLSASRPQDRQFILSSKKLLLSDSGFYLCAWSTPGRRWRAFFGQGTRLTVV.

Here the CDR3 reads CASSLELAGGPGTQYF. In DNA form, the CDR3 reads TGTGCCAGCAGCTTGGAGCTAGCGGGAGGGCCTGGAACCCAGTACTTC. The rearrangement joins TRBV5-5 to TRBJ2-5; 12 positions match TRBD2. Germline-derived CDR1 and CDR2 are SGHKS and YYEKEE (reference sequence). Germline trimming cut 0 bases from V and 8 bases from J; bases unmatched to any gene: 8. This CDR3 has 16 residues.

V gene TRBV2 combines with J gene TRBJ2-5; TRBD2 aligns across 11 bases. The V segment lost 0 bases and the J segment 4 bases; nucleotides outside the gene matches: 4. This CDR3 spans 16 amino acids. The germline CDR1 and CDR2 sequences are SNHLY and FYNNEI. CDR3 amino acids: CASSEAGLAGGETQYF. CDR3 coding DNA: TGTGCCAGCAGTGAAGCAGGGCTAGCGGGAGGAGAGACCCAGTACTTC.

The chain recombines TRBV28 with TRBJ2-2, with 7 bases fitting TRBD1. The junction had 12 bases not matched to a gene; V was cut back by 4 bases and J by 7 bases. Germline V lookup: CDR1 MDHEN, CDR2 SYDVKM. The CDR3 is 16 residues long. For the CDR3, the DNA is TGTGCCAGCAGTTCGCCTTCGACAGGGAACCGCGGGGAGCTGTTTTTT. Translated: CASSSPSTGNRGELFF.

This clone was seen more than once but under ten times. CDR3 amino acids: CSASSLYDRGNSPLHF. The CDR3 DNA follows: TGCAGTGCTAGTTCGCTCTACGACAGGGGTAATTCACCCCTCCACTTT. The chain couples TRBV20-1 to TRBJ1-6, with 8 bases matching TRBD1. This CDR3 is 16 amino acids long. J lost 6 bases, V lost 3 bases, and 10 bases had no gene match. Germline V gene data show CDR1 as DFQATT and CDR2 as SNEGSKA (reference sequence).

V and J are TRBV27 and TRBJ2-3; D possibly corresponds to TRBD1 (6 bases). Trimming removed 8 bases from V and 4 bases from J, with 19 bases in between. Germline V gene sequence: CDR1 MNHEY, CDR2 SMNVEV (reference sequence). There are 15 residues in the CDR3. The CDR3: CASCNLLSGADTQYF. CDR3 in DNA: TGTGCCAGCTGCAACTTACTCTCAGGGGCAGATACGCAGTATTTT.